This T cell receptor beta chain comes out of a study of T-cell memory formation after mild COVID-19. TCRdb used MiXCR to reprocess the 5' RACE reads, holding one entry per CDR3 protein. Among hundreds of thousands of distinct CDR3 sequences listed, more than 15% were seen once. V was clipped by 7 bases and J by 0 bases, with 12 bases between them. The CDR3 spans 14 residues. The sample holds a few counts of this clonotype. The chain carries TRBV12-3 or TRBV12-4 and TRBJ1-1; D is perhaps TRBD1 (6 bases). Sequencing was carried out using PBMCs or a T cell subset sorted from them (not recorded which). This TCR was sampled from an adult woman who had mild COVID-19 (a few samples of this study predate the infection). Cell type and time point are not known. The CDR3: CASTRGEVNTEAFF. CDR3 bases: TGTGCCAGCACTAGGGGGGAGGTGAACACTGAAGCTTTCTTT.